This entry is about one T cell receptor beta chain. Its antigen is undetermined. The CDR3 is 14 residues long. CDR1 SGHNT and CDR2 YYREEE come from the germline V gene (reference sequence). V was clipped by 4 bases and J by 0 bases, with 9 bases between them. Sequencing was performed with immunoSEQ multiplex PCR; in TCRdb, only in-frame clones are kept and a portion is missing. The profile shows approximately 77,000 clones, around four fifths of them singletons. These data come from a study of OX40 agonist ivuxolimab in advanced cancers. About the research overall: Age averaged around 58 years (range roughly 20 to 90), and roughly 80% were male. Overall study results and limits: At doses 0.1 to 3.0 mg/kg, CD4+ and CD8+ clones expanded.

Researchers took blood at baseline, on cycle 4 day 1, and on cycle 7 day 1. The rearrangement joins TRBV5-4 to TRBJ2-3, with D unclear. Here the sequenced sample was CD4+ or CD8+ T cells sorted from blood, taken in a trial of the OX40 agonist ivuxolimab. The sequence was obtained from an adult with an advanced solid tumor such as melanoma, head and neck, liver or kidney cancer. The DNA of the CDR3 is TGTGCCAGCAGCCCTGGACCGAGCACAGATACGCAGTATTTT. Translating gives CASSPGPSTDTQYF. Combining the CDR3 with reference TRBV5-4 and TRBJ2-3 gives the whole variable domain ETGVTQSPTHLIKTRGQQVTLRCSSQSGHNTVSWYQQALGQGPQFIFQYYREEENGRGNFPPRFSGLQFPNYSSELNVNALELDDSALYLCASSPGPSTDTQYFGPGTRLTVL.